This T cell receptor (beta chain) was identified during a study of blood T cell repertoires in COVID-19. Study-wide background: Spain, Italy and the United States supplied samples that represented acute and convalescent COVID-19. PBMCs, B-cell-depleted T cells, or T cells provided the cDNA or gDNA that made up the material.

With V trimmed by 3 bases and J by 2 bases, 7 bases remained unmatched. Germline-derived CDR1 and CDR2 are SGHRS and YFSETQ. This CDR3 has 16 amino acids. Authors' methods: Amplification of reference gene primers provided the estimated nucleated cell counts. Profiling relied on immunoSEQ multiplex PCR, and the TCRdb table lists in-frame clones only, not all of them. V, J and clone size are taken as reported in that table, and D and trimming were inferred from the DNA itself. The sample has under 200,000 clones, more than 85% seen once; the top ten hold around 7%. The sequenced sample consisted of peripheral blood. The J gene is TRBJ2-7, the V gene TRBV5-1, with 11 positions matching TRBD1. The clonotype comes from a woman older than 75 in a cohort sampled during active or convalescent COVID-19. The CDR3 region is CASSWAGQGAAYEQYF. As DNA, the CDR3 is TGCGCCAGCAGCTGGGCCGGACAGGGGGCCGCCTACGAGCAGTACTTC.